Presented here are 9 T cell receptor beta chains from one specimen sequenced in a study of Tregs in tolerant kidney transplant recipients. Produced via immunoSEQ multiplex PCR; TCRdb's table is partial and in-frame only. Here the sample spans roughly 64,000 clones, more than 75% being singletons. The nonmyeloablative bone marrow transplants came from related graft donors, with transient mixed chimerism. The sample here was CD4+ T cells from blood (PBMCs), taken 6 months after the transplant. All receptors derive from a human patient who received a combined kidney and bone marrow transplant. Some T cells may be transferred from the graft donor.

The gene calls are TRBV7-9 and TRBJ2-3; 7 bases are a match to TRBD2. This CDR3 contains 16 residues. CDR1 and CDR2 (germline): SEHNR, FQNEAQ (reference sequence). Losses at the gene ends were 1 base for V and 2 bases for J; bases not matched to a gene: 6. The CDR3 loop reads CASSLGLAVLTDTQYF. The CDR3 DNA reads TGTGCCAGCAGCTTAGGGCTAGCGGTACTCACAGATACGCAGTATTTT.

On this clone: The junction and the germline gene differ at one end; a read error may be behind it. At the DNA level, this CDR3 is encoded by other sequences in the same sample as well. The chain employs TRBV7-6 and TRBJ1-6, with a possible D match to TRBD1 (5 bases). The germline CDR1 and CDR2 sequences are SGHVS and FNYEAQ. The CDR3 has 14 amino acids. The CDR3 loop is CASSLGGPNSPLHF. CDR3 coding DNA: TGTGCCAGCAGCTTGGGGGGTCCGAATTCCCCCCTCCACTTT.

The chain employs TRBV7-2 and TRBJ1-6; unclear D gene. The CDR3 is made up of 16 amino acids. Trimming cost V 1 base and J 0 bases, with 7 bases left between them. The germline gives CDR1 SGHTA, CDR2 FQGNSA. Here the CDR3 reads CASSLVPSSYNSPLHF. CDR3 coding DNA: TGTGCCAGCAGCTTAGTCCCCAGCTCCTATAATTCACCCCTCCACTTT.

A few counts support this clone. This chain connects TRBV4-3 to TRBJ2-7; D perhaps matches TRBD2 (6 bases). The CDR3 has 16 residues. The germline gives CDR1 LGHNA, CDR2 YSLEER. V shed 4 bases and J shed 1 base, with 17 bases lying between them. The CDR3 DNA is TGCGCCAGCAGCCGGCAGTCGGCGGGGCAATCCTACGAGCAGTACTTC. This sequence encodes CASSRQSAGQSYEQYF.

V gene TRBV20-1 combines with J gene TRBJ1-2, with D unresolved. The CDR3 extends over 11 amino acids. Deletions cut 6 bases from V and 4 bases from J, with 9 bases between. The germline CDR1 and CDR2 sequences are DFQATT and SNEGSKA (reference sequence). The DNA of the CDR3 is TGCAGTGCCCCGGAGGGCTATGGCTACACCTTC. As protein: CSAPEGYGYTF.

The V and J genes are TRBV7-9 and TRBJ1-6; D is perhaps TRBD1 (6 bases). Trimming took 3 bases from V and 7 from J, leaving 10 bases between them. The CDR3 has 14 residues. Germline V lookup: CDR1 SEHNR, CDR2 FQNEAQ (reference sequence). The CDR3: CASSFSTGNSPLHF. The CDR3 coding sequence is TGTGCCAGCAGCTTTTCCACAGGGAATTCACCCCTCCACTTT.

This clone came up once. The chain carries TRBV28 and TRBJ2-5, with no clear D. The germline V and J ends were trimmed by 6 bases and 5 bases, with 19 bases remaining between them. The CDR3 runs to 15 residues. CDR1 is MDHEN and CDR2 is SYDVKM in the germline V gene. CDR3 loop: CASRSVRIRRETQYF. Written as DNA, the CDR3 is TGTGCCAGCAGATCTGTCCGGATCCGCAGGGAGACCCAGTACTTC.

The rearrangement links TRBV5-3 to TRBJ1-5; possible D gene TRBD1, 5 bases. TRBV5-3 is placed among ORFs of uncertain function. V lost 5 bases and J lost 3, with 12 bases in between. This CDR3 is 14 amino acids long. CDR3 region: CARSRQGLNQPQHF. The CDR3, as DNA: TGTGCCAGAAGTCGCCAGGGACTCAATCAGCCCCAGCATTTT.

V is TRBV29-1 and J is TRBJ2-1; maybe TRBD2 (5 bases). The CDR3 is 13 amino acids. The germline V gene has CDR1 SQVTM and CDR2 ANQGSEA. Trimming pared 2 bases from V and 9 bases from J, leaving 14 bases between. CDR3 DNA: TGCAGCGTTGAATCGCTCCGGGGTTCTGAGCAGTTCTTC. Translation: CSVESLRGSEQFF.